This TCR beta chain derives from a study of blood T cell repertoires in COVID-19. Across the study: PBMCs, B-cell-depleted T cells, or T cells were the source of the cDNA or gDNA that made up the material.

CDR1 is MNHEY, CDR2 SVGAGI, per germline. This CDR3 region has 14 residues. With V trimmed by 6 bases and J by 8 bases, 10 bases remained unmatched. This clone was recorded only once. Methods used by the authors: Estimated nucleated cell counts came from reference gene primer amplification. Produced via immunoSEQ multiplex PCR; TCRdb's table is partial and in-frame only. V, J and clone size were drawn from that table, and D and trimming were deduced from the DNA. There are around 57,000 clones in the sample; 80% to 90% occur only once, and less than 9% lies in the top ten. The chain links TRBV6-5 to TRBJ1-2; 9 bases match TRBD1. Material: peripheral blood. The receptor was derived from a man in his fifties or sixties with active COVID-19. CDR3 sequence (DNA): TGTGCCAGCAGGTTATTACAGGGGGCGCGGGGCTACACCTTC. Protein sequence: CASRLLQGARGYTF.